This entry concerns a single T cell receptor (beta chain). The J segment lost 6 bases and the V segment lost 2 bases, leaving 8 bases of the junction unmatched. The germline V gene has CDR1 SGDLS and CDR2 YYNGEE. CDR3 length equals 15 residues. Original data processing: Amplifying reference gene primers gave estimates of nucleated cell counts. Clones were read by immunoSEQ multiplex PCR, and TCRdb kept only the in-frame ones, dropping some. Clonal size and the V and J genes are those of that table, whereas D and trimming came from the DNA. The table includes more than 85,000 clones, 84% detected once. This specimen belongs to a study of blood T cell repertoires in COVID-19. Study-level background: The origin of the acute and convalescent COVID-19 samples was the United States, Italy and Spain. PBMCs, B-cell-depleted T cells, or T cells were the source of the cDNA or gDNA that made up the material.

The J gene is TRBJ1-2, the V gene TRBV9; TRBD1 aligns across 9 bases. The sample was peripheral blood. This TCR derives from a man between 40 and 49 years old with active or convalescent COVID-19. CDR3 in DNA: TGTGCCAGCAGCGTCACAGGGGGCGAATCTAATGGCTACACCTTC. Its protein product is CASSVTGGESNGYTF.